This entry lists 12 T cell receptor beta chains sequenced from one sample in a study of T cells in Graves' hyperthyroidism and ophthalmopathy. Researchers took RNA transcripts and amplified the TCR beta CDR3 regions from them. HTBI primers were used for first-round RT-PCR of the TCR CDR3. TCRdb recomputed calls from the multiplex PCR reads with MiXCR, one row per CDR3 protein. The sample contains around 600,000 distinct CDR3 sequences, approximately 14% of which appear only once. Sequencing input: blood. These receptor sequences come from a woman aged 30 to 39 with Graves' hyperthyroidism.

This clonotype turned up a few times. This rearrangement joins TRBV4-1 to TRBJ1-1; D is ambiguous. Germline V gives CDR1 MGHRA, CDR2 YSYEKL. The CDR3 covers 15 residues. V shed 2 bases and J shed 6 bases, with 16 bases lying between them. The CDR3 sequence: CASSQRMESRPEAFF. Written as DNA, the CDR3 is TGCGCCAGCAGCCAAAGAATGGAGAGTAGACCTGAAGCTTTCTTT.

This clonotype was seen more than once but under ten times. In DNA form, the CDR3 reads TGTGCCAGCAGTCCCCGGGCAGGGGTTGGGTACGAGCAGTACTTC. This codes for CASSPRAGVGYEQYF. The V gene is TRBV27, the J gene TRBJ2-7; the D gene is possibly TRBD1 (6 bases). Between the trimmed V and J ends, which lost 5 bases and 4 bases, there was a span of 18 bases. The CDR3 extends over 15 amino acids. Germline values: CDR1 MNHEY, CDR2 SMNVEV (reference sequence).

V usage is TRBV4-2 and J usage is TRBJ1-4, with D possibly being TRBD1 (5 bases). The CDR3 has 17 amino acids. Germline loops: CDR1 LGHNA, CDR2 YNFKEQ. V was clipped by 1 base and J by 5 bases, with 17 bases between them. The CDR3 loop is CASSQGHGTVSNEKLFF. The CDR3 bases are TGTGCCAGCAGCCAAGGGCACGGGACCGTCTCGAATGAAAAACTGTTTTTT.

As to this clonotype: Mismatch with germline at one junction end may stem from a read error. This sequence joins TRBV9 and TRBJ2-2; perhaps D is TRBD1 or TRBD2 (6 bases each). The CDR3 is made up of 14 amino acids. Per the germline V gene, CDR1 is SGDLS and CDR2 is YYNGEE. CDR3 region: CASSDGGDTVELFF. The CDR3 nucleotides read TGTGCCAGCAGCGACGGAGGGGACACCGTGGAGCTGTTTTTT.

This clonotype was recorded many times. The rearrangement joins TRBV20-1 to TRBJ2-1, with 14 bases lining up with TRBD2. Looked up from germline, CDR1 is DFQATT and CDR2 is SNEGSKA (reference sequence). V was clipped by 2 bases and J by 1 base; unmatched bases: 10. CDR3 length: 19 residues. The CDR3 loop reads CSARPPGTSGSWSYNEQFF. DNA of the CDR3: TGCAGTGCTAGACCCCCCGGGACTAGCGGGAGTTGGTCCTACAATGAGCAGTTCTTC.

V gene TRBV7-3 combines with J gene TRBJ2-2; the D call may be TRBD1 or TRBD2 (5 bases each). The CDR3 is 16 amino acids. Trimming pared 4 bases from V and 8 bases from J, leaving 20 bases between. Germline CDR1 and CDR2: SGHTA and FQGTGA. CDR3 in amino acids: CASSSSRGAVTGELFF. The CDR3 nucleotides are TGTGCCAGCAGCTCCAGTCGGGGCGCGGTTACTGGGGAGCTGTTTTTT.

This clonotype was seen once. This may be a read error, as it is one base from a much larger clone. The chain links TRBV20-1 to TRBJ2-3, with TRBD2 matching over 8 bases. V was pared by 4 bases and J by 4 bases, with 10 bases of the junction left unmatched. This CDR3 is built from 15 residues. Germline CDR1 is DFQATT and CDR2 is SNEGSKA (reference sequence). The CDR3 DNA is TGCAGTGCTACCCGGGCGGGAGGTCTGGCAGATACGCAGTATTTT. Translating gives CSATRAGGLADTQYF.

This clonotype was observed at least ten times. J is TRBJ2-7 and V is TRBV6-1; 9 nucleotides align to TRBD2. Germline CDR1 reads MNHNS; CDR2 reads SASEGT. Trimming removed 5 bases from V and 0 bases from J; junction bases left unmatched: 8. The CDR3 covers 16 residues. The CDR3, as DNA: TGTGCCAGCAGTCGATACGGACTAGCGCCCTCCTACGAGCAGTACTTC. Translated: CASSRYGLAPSYEQYF.

This clonotype has a handful of counts. With a much larger clone just one base away, this may be a read error. V and J are TRBV12-3 or TRBV12-4 and TRBJ2-3, with 10 bases matching TRBD2. Trimming removed 2 bases from V and 5 bases from J; junction bases left unmatched: 7. The CDR3 covers 16 residues. CDR3 in DNA: TGTGCCAGCAGTTTATCGAGCGGGAGGGCCAGAGATACGCAGTATTTT. This translates into CASSLSSGRARDTQYF.

This clonotype was found many times. CDR3 in DNA: TGTGCCAGCAGCACTACAAGGGGTTTGCGACTTTCGGTGTGGGAGCAGTACTTC. This gives the protein CASSTTRGLRLSVWEQYF. V and J are TRBV28 and TRBJ2-7; TRBD1 is a possible D gene (5 bases). Germline assignment: CDR1 MDHEN and CDR2 SYDVKM. The CDR3 has 18 amino acids. Trimming stripped 6 bases from V and 7 bases from J, with 31 bases between.

This clonotype has a count of ten or more. The chain is built from TRBV10-3 and TRBJ2-1, with 9 bases matching TRBD2. The CDR3 loop spans 14 amino acids. Germline lookup yields CDR1 ENHRY and CDR2 SYGVKD. Unmatched junction bases numbered 11, after V lost 8 bases and J lost 9 bases. CDR3 in amino acids: CAIQVLAGTGEQFF. The CDR3 nucleotides are TGTGCCATCCAGGTGCTAGCGGGAACGGGTGAGCAGTTCTTC.

This clonotype was observed at least ten times. This chain joins TRBV12-3 or TRBV12-4 and TRBJ1-1; 10 bases align to TRBD1. This CDR3 has 14 amino acids. Germline trimming cut 5 bases from V and 5 bases from J; bases unmatched to any gene: 5. The CDR3 DNA sequence: TGTGCCAGCAGTAGACAGGGGGCGGGAACTGAAGCTTTCTTT. Amino acid sequence: CASSRQGAGTEAFF.